The following is a T cell receptor beta chain sequence with its context. The CDR3 consists of 15 residues. Germline CDR1 is MGHRA and CDR2 is YSYEKL. Between the trimmed V and J ends, which lost 2 bases and 1 base, there was a span of 11 bases. The TCR beta repertoire was assessed by survey-level immunoSEQ sequencing. Measured with immunoSEQ multiplex PCR; TCRdb has only the in-frame clones, and not every one. The table records some 68,000 clones, roughly 95% of them present only once. The sample taken for sequencing was PBMCs. This chain uses TRBV4-1 with TRBJ1-1; D unclear. The sequence was obtained from a middle-aged man with rheumatoid arthritis. CDR3 sequence: CASSQHLTPNTEAFF. The CDR3 bases are TGCGCCAGCAGCCAACATTTGACACCGAACACTGAAGCTTTCTTT.